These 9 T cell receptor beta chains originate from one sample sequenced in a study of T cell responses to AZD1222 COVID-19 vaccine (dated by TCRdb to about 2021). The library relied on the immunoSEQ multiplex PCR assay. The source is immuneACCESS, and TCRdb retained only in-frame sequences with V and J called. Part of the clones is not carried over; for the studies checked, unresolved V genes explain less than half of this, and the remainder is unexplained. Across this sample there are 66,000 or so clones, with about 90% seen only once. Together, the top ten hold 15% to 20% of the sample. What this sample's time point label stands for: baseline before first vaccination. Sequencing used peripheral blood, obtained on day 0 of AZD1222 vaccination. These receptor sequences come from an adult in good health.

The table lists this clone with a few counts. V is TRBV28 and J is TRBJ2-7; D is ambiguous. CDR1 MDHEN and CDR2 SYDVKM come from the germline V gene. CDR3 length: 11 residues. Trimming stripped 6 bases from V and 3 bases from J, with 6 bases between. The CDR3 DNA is TGTGCCAGCAGCACCCACTACGAGCAGTACTTC. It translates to CASSTHYEQYF.

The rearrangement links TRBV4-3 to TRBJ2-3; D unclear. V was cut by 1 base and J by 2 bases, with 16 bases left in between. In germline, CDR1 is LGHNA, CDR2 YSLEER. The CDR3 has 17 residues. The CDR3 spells CASSQGREVPSTDTQYF. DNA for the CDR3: TGCGCCAGCAGCCAAGGGAGAGAAGTTCCCTCCACAGATACGCAGTATTTT.

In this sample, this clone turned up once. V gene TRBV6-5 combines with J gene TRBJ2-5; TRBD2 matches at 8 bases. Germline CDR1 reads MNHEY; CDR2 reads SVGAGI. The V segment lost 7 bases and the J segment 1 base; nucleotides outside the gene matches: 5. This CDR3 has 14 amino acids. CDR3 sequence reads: CASITGGGQETQYF. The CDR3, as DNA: TGTGCCAGCATTACGGGAGGGGGCCAAGAGACCCAGTACTTC.

For the CDR3, the DNA is TGCGCCAGCAGCCAAGAAGACAGAAACCCACCGGAGACCCAGTACTTC. Its protein is CASSQEDRNPPETQYF. This chain links TRBV4-1 with TRBJ2-5; the D gene is possibly TRBD1 (5 bases). V was clipped by 0 bases and J by 5 bases, with 16 bases between them. Germline CDR1 reads MGHRA; CDR2 reads YSYEKL. CDR3 length: 16 amino acids.

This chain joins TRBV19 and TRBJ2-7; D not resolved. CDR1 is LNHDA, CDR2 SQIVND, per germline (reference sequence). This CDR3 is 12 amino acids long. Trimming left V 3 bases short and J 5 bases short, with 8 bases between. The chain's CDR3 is CASSIGGHEQYF. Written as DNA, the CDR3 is TGTGCCAGTAGTATTGGTGGTCACGAGCAGTACTTC.

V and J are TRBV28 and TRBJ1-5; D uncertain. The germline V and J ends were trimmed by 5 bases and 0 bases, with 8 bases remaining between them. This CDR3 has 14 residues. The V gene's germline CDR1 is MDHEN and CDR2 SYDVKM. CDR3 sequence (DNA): TGTGCCAGCAGTCTGATTATTAGCAATCAGCCCCAGCATTTT. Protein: CASSLIISNQPQHF.

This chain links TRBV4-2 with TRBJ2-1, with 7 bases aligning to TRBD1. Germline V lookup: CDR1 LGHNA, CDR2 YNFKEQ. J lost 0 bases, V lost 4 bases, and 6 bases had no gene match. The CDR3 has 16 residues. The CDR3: CASSRETGDSYNEQFF. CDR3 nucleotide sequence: TGTGCCAGCAGCCGAGAAACAGGGGACTCCTACAATGAGCAGTTCTTC.

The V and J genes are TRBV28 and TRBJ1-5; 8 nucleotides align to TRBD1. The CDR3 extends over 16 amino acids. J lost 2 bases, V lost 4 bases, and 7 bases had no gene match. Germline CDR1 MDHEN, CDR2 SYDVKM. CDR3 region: CASSSSGGAGNQPQHF. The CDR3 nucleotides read TGTGCCAGCAGTTCTTCAGGGGGCGCGGGCAATCAGCCCCAGCATTTT.

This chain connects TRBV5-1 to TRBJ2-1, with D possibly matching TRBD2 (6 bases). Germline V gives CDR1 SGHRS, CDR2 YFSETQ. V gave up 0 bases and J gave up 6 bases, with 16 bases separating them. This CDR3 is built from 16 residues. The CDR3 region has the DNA TGCGCCAGCAGCTTGGGGACTACCATATTGGGCAATGAGCAGTTCTTC. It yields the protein CASSLGTTILGNEQFF.